This T cell receptor beta chain emerged from a study of cytomegalovirus exposure and HLA in healthy donors. Study summary: A prior analysis found 100 million to 140 million unique TCR beta sequences from 150 million to 200 million T cells.

Study-level findings and limits: High sensitivity and specificity were reportedly achieved when the classifier diagnosed cytomegalovirus status.

The PCR ran on 60 Vbeta and 13 Jbeta primers. Data came from immunoSEQ multiplex PCR; TCRdb stores just in-frame clones and leaves some out. The sample contains fewer than 250,000 clones, approximately 80% of which appear only once. This clone has just one count. The antigen is unknown. The germline V and J ends were trimmed by 5 bases and 0 bases, with 14 bases remaining between them. CDR1 GTSNPN and CDR2 SVGIG come from the germline V gene (reference sequence). The CDR3 loop spans 14 amino acids. The specimen sequenced was PBMCs. This clonotype originated in a male donor in good health and CMV-seronegative. The J gene is TRBJ2-7, the V gene TRBV30; tentatively, D is TRBD1 (6 bases). For the CDR3, the DNA is TGTGCCTGGCGGAGCCGGGACACCTCCTACGAGCAGTACTTC. Protein product: CAWRSRDTSYEQYF. The full variable domain, with the rest looked up from reference TRBV30 and TRBJ2-7, is SQTIHQWPATLVQPVGSPLSLECTVEGTSNPNLYWYRQAAGRGLQLLFYSVGIGQISSEVPQNLSASRPQDRQFILSSKKLLLSDSGFYLCAWRSRDTSYEQYFGPGTRLTVT.